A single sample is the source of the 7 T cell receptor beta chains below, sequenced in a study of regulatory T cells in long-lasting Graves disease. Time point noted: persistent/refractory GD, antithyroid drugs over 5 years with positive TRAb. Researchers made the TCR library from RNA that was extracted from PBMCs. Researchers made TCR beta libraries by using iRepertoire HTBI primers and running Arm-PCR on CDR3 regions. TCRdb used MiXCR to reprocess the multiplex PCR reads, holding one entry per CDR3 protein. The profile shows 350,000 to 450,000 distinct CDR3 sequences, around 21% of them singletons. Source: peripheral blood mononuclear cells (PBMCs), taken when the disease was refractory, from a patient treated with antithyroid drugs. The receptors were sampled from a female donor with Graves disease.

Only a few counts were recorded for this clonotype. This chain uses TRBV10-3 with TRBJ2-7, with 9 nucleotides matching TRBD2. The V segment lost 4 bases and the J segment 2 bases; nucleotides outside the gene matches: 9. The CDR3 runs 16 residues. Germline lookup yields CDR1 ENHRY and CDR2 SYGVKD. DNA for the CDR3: TGTGCCATCAGTGGTTCTGATAGCGGGGGACCCTACGAGCAGTACTTC. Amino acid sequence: CAISGSDSGGPYEQYF.

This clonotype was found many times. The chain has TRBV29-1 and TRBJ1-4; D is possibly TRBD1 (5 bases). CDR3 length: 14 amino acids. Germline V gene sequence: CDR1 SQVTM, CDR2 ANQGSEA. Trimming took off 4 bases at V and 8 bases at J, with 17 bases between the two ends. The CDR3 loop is CSVVGLGVEEKLFF. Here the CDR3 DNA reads TGCAGCGTTGTGGGGCTAGGGGTTGAAGAAAAACTGTTTTTT.

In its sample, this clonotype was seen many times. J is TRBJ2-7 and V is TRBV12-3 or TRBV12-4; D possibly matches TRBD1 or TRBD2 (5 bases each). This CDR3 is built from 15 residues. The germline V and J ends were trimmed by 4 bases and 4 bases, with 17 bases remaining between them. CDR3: CASSSGTLFGYEQYF. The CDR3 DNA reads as TGTGCCAGCAGTTCCGGGACCCTCTTTGGGTACGAGCAGTACTTC.

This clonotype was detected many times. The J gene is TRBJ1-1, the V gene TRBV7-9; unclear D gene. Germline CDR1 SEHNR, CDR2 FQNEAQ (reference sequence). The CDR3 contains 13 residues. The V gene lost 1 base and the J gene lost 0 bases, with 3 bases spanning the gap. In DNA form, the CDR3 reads TGTGCCAGCAGCTTAGGGATGAACACTGAAGCTTTCTTT. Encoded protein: CASSLGMNTEAFF.

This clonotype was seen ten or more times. DNA of the CDR3: TGTGCCAGCAGTTTATCAGGCAGCCCCTACGAGCAGTACTTC. It encodes CASSLSGSPYEQYF. V and J are TRBV28 and TRBJ2-7; D gene unclear. Per germline, CDR1 MDHEN and CDR2 SYDVKM. Trimming removed 1 base at V and 2 bases at J, with 9 bases between. The CDR3 spans 14 residues.

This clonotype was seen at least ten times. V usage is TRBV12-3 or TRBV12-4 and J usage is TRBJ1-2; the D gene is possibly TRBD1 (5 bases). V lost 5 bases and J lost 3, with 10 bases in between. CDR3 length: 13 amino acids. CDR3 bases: TGTGCCAGCAGTCGATCGGGACACTATGGCTACACCTTC. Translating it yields CASSRSGHYGYTF.

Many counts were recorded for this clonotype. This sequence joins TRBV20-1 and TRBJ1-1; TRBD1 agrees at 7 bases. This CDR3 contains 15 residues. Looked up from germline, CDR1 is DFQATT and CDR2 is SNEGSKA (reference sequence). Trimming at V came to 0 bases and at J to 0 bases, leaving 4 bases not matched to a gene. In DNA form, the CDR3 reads TGCAGTGCTAGAGATACGGGACAGTTGAACACTGAAGCTTTCTTT. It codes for CSARDTGQLNTEAFF.